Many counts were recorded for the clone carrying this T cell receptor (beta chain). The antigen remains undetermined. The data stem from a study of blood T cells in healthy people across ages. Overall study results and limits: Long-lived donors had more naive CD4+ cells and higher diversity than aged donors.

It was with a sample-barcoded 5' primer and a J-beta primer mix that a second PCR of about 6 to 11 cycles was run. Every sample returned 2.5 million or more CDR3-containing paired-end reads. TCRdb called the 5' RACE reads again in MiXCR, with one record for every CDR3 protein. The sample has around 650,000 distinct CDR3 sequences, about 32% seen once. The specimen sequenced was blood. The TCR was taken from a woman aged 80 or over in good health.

The CDR3 DNA sequence: TGTGCCAGCAGCCAAGATCCACGATCGGTACAGACCCAGTACTTC. It specifies CASSQDPRSVQTQYF. The chain employs TRBV14 and TRBJ2-5; D remains ambiguous. Trimming took off 0 bases at V and 6 bases at J, with 14 bases between the two ends. The germline gives CDR1 SGHDN, CDR2 FVKESK. The length of the CDR3 is 15 residues.